This T cell receptor beta chain was recovered during a study of T cell responses to AZD1222 COVID-19 vaccine. Study outcomes and limitations: White British people made up most donors, females outnumbered males, and clonal diversity was possibly underestimated. When two AZD1222 doses had been given, Spike-specific TCR breadth and depth rose. Repertoires were sampled only after the peak T cell response. Regions 160-218 and 743-854 held dominance among vaccine-associated CD4 TCRs, which spanned spike.

Only in-frame clones appear in the TCRdb table, and some are missing; sequencing was by immunoSEQ multiplex PCR. The sample includes about 140,000 clones, 93% of them seen just once. Worth noting for this clone: No antigen is known for it.

V lost 7 bases and J 9 bases, leaving 28 bases between the germline ends. The CDR3 covers 17 residues. CDR1 and CDR2 (germline): MDHEN, SYDVKM. The sequencing here drew on peripheral blood, taken after recovery from COVID-19. The chain employs TRBV28 and TRBJ2-1, with D perhaps matching TRBD2 (6 bases). The sequence derives from an adult who had recovered from COVID-19. The CDR3, as DNA: TGTGCCAGCACGTCCGGGGCTGCTTCGGGGAGGAAGGCTGAGCAGTTCTTC. Translating gives CASTSGAASGRKAEQFF.